This TCR beta chain appears in the sequencing data of a study of blood T cells in healthy people across ages. About the research overall: Per two T cells, template switching captured roughly one barcoded beta molecule.

This CDR3 contains 15 residues. The V and J ends lost 6 bases and 2 bases, in that order; junction bases with no gene match: 7. Germline loops: CDR1 ENHRY, CDR2 SYGVKD. Through a sample-barcoded 5' primer and a J-beta primer mix, a second PCR was run for roughly 6 to 11 cycles. From the 5' RACE reads, TCRdb called clonotypes with MiXCR, one entry per CDR3 protein. The table lists 710,000 or so distinct CDR3 sequences, about 30% of them singletons. This clonotype came up many times. The sequenced sample consisted of blood. This sequence was found in a woman older than 75 in good health. The genes are TRBV10-3 and TRBJ2-3; 8 bases line up with TRBD2. CDR3 residues: CAISQLAVSTDTQYF. CDR3 sequence (DNA): TGTGCCATCAGCCAACTAGCGGTCTCCACAGATACGCAGTATTTT.